This TCR beta chain was captured by sequencing in a study of human CD8 memory T cell subsets (TCRdb year 2020). Turning to the overall study: TCRbeta repertoires of stem-like (TSTEM), progenitor exhausted-like (TPEX) and effector memory CD8+ T cell subsets were compared to assess their clonal relationships. Six donors each provided TSTEM, TPEX and effector memory subsets, and TCRbeta repertoires were obtained from all six. The investigation overall reported the following: The stem-like TSTEM and TPEX subsets each shared clonotypes with effector memory cells, but the TSTEM and TPEX repertoires had minimal overlap with each other, suggesting distinct antigen spectra. Greater repertoire diversity in TSTEM than in TPEX subsets was suggested by Chao1 estimates, potentially reflecting a broader range of specificities. Normalized Shannon-Wiener diversity was similarly high in the TSTEM and TPEX subsets, while the effector memory subsets were comparatively less diverse. Only TCRbeta chains were sequenced, and repertoire comparisons were based on six donors, with testing performed by paired t-tests and Bonferroni correction.

Per the germline V gene, SQVTM is the CDR1 and ANQGSEA is the CDR2. Spanning cysteine to phenylalanine, the CDR3 consists of 15 amino acids. No DNA accompanies this entry. CCR7+ PD-1+ TIGIT+ early differentiated memory cells with dysfunctional, exhausted-like traits were defined as progenitor exhausted-like memory CD8+ T cells (TPEX). Density gradient separation was used to isolate peripheral blood mononuclear cells from buffy coats of healthy donors. The study enriched total CD8+ T cells through negative magnetic separation using EasySep or MojoSort CD8+ T cell isolation kits. An RNeasy Mini Kit was used to extract total RNA from duplicate vials of under 190,000 sorted CD8+ T cells per subset. PBMCs were used either fresh or after cryopreservation in fetal bovine serum containing approximately 9.5% DMSO. CD8+ T cell subsets were sorted to purity by fluorescence-activated cell sorting on a FACSAria III.

Sequencing was carried out with a NextSeq 550. A Human TCR Profiling Kit was used to prepare UMI-labeled 5' RACE TCRbeta libraries. Every TCRbeta library was prepared in parallel with an identical number of PCR cycles. The published analysis was carried out like this. Between roughly 3,000 and 18,000 functional CDR3beta clonotypes were contained in each TCRbeta library. MIGEC 1.2.9 was used for UMI extraction and consensus assembly, with a minimum of three reads required per UMI. In-frame CDR3beta repertoires were extracted with MiXCR 3.0.3. After each sample was downsampled to 42,000 randomly selected UMIs, diversity metrics were computed in VDJtools 1.2.1. For each sample pair, the repertoire overlap metrics D, R and F2 were calculated in VDJtools using the top 3,000 clones. TCRdb reprocessed the reads and lists each CDR3 protein sequence as a single entry, with no DNA. TCRdb, not the authors, supplied the V and J calls. The table for this sample records around 6,300 distinct CDR3 sequences. About a fifth of the sample goes to the ten largest clones.

For this clonotype: This receptor's antigen is unknown.

Input material: CD8+ T cells from PBMCs. The sequence is built from TRBV29-1 and TRBJ1-4. This clonotype was obtained from a human donor in good health. The CDR3 has the sequence CSVGLRLATNEKLFF.